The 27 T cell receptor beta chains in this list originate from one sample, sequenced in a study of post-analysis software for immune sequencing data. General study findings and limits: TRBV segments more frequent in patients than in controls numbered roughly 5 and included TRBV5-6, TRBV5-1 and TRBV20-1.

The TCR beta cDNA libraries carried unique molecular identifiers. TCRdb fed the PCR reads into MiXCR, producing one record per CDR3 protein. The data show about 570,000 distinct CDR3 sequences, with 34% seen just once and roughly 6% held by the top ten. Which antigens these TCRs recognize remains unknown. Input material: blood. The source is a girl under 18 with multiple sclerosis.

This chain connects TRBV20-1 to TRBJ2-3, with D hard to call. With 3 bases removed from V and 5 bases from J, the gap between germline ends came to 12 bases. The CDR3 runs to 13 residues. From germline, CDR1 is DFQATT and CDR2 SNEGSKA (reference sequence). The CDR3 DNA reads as TGCAGTGCTAGGTTACTTAGGATAGATACGCAGTATTTT. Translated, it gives CSARLLRIDTQYF.

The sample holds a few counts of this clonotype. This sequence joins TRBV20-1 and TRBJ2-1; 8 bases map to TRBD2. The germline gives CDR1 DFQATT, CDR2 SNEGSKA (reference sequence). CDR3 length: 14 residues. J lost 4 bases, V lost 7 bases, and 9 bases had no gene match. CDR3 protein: CSGESGGGYNEQFF. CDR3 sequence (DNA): TGCAGTGGTGAAAGCGGGGGAGGTTACAATGAGCAGTTCTTC.

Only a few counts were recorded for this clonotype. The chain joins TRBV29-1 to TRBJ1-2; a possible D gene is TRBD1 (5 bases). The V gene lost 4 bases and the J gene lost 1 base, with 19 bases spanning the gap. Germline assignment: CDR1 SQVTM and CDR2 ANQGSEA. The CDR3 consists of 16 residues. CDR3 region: CSVALLRRGNNYGYTF. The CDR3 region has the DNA TGCAGCGTTGCCCTACTCCGACGGGGGAATAACTATGGCTACACCTTC.

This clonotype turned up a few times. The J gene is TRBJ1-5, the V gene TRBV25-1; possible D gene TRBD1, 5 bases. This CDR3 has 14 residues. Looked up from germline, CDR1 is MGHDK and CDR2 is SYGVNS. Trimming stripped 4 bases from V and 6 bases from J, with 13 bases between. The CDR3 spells CASSGVGTTQPQHF. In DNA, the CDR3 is TGTGCCAGCAGTGGTGTGGGGACGACTCAGCCCCAGCATTTT.

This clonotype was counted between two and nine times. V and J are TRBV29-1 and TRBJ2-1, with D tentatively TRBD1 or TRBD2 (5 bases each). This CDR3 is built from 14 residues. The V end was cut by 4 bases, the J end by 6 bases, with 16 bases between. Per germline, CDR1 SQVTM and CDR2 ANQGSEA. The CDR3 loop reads CSVGDPLILNEQFF. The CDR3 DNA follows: TGCAGCGTTGGGGACCCCCTGATTCTCAATGAGCAGTTCTTC.

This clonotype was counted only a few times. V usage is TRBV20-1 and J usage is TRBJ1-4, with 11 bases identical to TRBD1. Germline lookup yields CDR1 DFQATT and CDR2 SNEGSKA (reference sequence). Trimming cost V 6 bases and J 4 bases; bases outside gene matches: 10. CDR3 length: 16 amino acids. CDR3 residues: CSASGTGGSGNEKLFF. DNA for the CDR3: TGCAGTGCATCCGGGACAGGGGGTTCGGGTAATGAAAAACTGTTTTTT.

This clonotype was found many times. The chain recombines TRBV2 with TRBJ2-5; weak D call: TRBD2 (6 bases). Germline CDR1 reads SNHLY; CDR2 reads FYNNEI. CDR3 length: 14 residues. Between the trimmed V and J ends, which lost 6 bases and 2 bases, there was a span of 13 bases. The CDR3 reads CASSGGTAQETQYF. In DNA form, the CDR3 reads TGTGCCAGCAGCGGCGGGACGGCTCAAGAGACCCAGTACTTC.

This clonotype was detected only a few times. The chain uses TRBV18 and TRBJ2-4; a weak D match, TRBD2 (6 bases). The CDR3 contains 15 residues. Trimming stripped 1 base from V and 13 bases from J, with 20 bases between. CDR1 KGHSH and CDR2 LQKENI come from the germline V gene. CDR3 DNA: TGTGCCAGCTCACCACTAAGCGGTGGGACGGGGGAGCAGTACTTC. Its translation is CASSPLSGGTGEQYF.

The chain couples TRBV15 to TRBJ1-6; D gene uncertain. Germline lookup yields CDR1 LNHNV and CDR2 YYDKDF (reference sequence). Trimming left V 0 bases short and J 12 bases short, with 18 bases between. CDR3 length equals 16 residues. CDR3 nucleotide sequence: TGTGCCACCAGCAGAGATTTGGTCCAGCGAGATTTACCCCTCCACTTT. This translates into CATSRDLVQRDLPLHF.

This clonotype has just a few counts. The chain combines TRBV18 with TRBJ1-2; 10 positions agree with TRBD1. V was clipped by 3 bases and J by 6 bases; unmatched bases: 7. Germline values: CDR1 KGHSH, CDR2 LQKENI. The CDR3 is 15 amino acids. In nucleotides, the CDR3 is TGTGCCAGCTCACCGGCCGACAGGGGGCTGAATGGCTACACCTTC. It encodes CASSPADRGLNGYTF.

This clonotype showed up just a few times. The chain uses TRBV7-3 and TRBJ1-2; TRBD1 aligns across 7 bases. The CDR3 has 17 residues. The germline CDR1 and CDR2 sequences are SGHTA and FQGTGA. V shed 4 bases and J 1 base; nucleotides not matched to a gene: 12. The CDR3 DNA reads TGTGCCAGCAGCTCACCGGGACAGAAACTATTTAACTATGGCTACACCTTC. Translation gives CASSSPGQKLFNYGYTF.

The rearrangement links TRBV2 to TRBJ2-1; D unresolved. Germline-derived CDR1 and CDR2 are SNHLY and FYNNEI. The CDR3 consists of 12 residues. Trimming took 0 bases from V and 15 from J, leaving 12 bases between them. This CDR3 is CASSEASRDPFF. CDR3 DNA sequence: TGTGCCAGCAGTGAAGCTTCTAGGGATCCGTTCTTC.

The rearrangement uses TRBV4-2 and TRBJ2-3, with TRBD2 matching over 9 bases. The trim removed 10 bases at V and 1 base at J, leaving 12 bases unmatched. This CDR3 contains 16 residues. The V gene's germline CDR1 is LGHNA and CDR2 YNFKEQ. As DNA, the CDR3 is TGTGCCATCAGTCCTTGGGCGGGGGGGCGCACAGATACGCAGTATTTT. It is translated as CAISPWAGGRTDTQYF.

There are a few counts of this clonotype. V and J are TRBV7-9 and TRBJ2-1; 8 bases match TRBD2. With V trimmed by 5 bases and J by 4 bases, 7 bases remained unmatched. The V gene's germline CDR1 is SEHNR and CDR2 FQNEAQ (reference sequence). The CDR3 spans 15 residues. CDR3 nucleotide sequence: TGTGCCAGCAGCAACCCGGGACTAGGGTACAATGAGCAGTTCTTC. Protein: CASSNPGLGYNEQFF.

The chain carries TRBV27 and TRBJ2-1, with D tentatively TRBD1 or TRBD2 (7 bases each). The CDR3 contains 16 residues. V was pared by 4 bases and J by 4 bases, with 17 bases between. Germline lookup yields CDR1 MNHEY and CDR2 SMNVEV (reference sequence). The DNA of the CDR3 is TGTGCCAGCAGTTCCCAGGGGGGGGGCGTATACAATGAGCAGTTCTTC. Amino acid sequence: CASSSQGGGVYNEQFF.

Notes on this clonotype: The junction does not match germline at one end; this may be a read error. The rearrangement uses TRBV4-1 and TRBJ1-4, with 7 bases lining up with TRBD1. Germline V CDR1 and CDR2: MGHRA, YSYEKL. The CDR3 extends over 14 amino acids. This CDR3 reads CASSLGQFNEKRFF. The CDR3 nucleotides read TGCGCCAGCAGCCTGGGACAGTTTAATGAAAAACGGTTTTTT.

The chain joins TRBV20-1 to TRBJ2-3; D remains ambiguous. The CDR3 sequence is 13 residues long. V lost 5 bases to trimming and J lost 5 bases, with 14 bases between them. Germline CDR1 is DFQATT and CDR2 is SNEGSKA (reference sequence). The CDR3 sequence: CSAWRSQGDTQYF. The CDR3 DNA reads TGCAGTGCTTGGCGGTCCCAAGGAGATACGCAGTATTTT.

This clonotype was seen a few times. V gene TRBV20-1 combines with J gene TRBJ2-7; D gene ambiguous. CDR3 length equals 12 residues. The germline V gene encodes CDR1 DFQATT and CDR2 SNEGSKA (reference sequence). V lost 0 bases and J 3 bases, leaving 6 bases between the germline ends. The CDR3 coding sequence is TGCAGTGCTAGAGATCAAAACTACGAGCAGTACTTC. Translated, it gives CSARDQNYEQYF.

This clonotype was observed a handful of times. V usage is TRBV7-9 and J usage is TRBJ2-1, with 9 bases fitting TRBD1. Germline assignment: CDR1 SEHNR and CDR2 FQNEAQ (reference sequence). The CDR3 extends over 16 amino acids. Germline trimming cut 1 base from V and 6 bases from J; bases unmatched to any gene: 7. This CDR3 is CASSLGDGDRVNEQFF. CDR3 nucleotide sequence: TGTGCCAGCAGCTTAGGGGATGGGGACAGGGTCAATGAGCAGTTCTTC.

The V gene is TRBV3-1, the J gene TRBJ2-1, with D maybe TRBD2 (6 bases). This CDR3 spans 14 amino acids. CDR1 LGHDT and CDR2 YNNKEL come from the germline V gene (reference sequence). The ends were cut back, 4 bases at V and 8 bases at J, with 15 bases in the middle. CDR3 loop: CASSLTRGKDEQFF. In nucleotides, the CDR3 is TGTGCCAGCAGCCTGACGCGGGGAAAGGATGAGCAGTTCTTC.

This CDR3 reads CASSLGGTPFYNEQYF. As DNA, the CDR3 is TGTGCCAGCAGCTTGGGGGGGACACCTTTCTACAATGAGCAGTACTTC. The chain carries TRBV5-6 and TRBJ2-5; perhaps TRBD1 as D (6 bases). The V and J ends lost 0 bases and 11 bases respectively, with 23 bases between them. CDR3 size: 16 residues. The germline V gene encodes CDR1 SGHDT and CDR2 YYEEEE.

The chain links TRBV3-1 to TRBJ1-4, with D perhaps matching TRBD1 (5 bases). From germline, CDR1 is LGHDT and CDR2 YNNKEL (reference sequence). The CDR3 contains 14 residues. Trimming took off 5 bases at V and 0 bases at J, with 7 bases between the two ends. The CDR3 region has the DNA TGTGCCAGCAGCATGGGGGCAACTAATGAAAAACTGTTTTTT. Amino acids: CASSMGATNEKLFF.

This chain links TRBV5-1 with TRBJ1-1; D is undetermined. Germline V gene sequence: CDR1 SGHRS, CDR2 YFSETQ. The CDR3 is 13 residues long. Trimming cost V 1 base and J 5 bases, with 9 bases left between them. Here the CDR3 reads CASSLTVETEAFF. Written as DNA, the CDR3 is TGCGCCAGCAGCTTGACAGTAGAAACTGAAGCTTTCTTT.

The CDR3 bases are TGTGCCATCCGCAGGCGGGCCGGGGAGACCCAGTACTTC. Translation: CAIRRRAGETQYF. This chain uses TRBV10-3 with TRBJ2-5; D is possibly TRBD2 (5 bases). The CDR3 length is 13 residues. V was shortened by 8 bases and J by 5 bases, with 15 bases between the two germline ends. The germline CDR1 and CDR2 sequences are ENHRY and SYGVKD.

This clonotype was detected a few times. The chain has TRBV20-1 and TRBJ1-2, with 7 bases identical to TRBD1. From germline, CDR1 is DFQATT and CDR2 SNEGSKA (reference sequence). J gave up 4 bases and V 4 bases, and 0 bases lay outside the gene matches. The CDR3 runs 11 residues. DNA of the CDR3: TGCAGTGCTACAGGGGGCTATGGCTACACCTTC. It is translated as CSATGGYGYTF.

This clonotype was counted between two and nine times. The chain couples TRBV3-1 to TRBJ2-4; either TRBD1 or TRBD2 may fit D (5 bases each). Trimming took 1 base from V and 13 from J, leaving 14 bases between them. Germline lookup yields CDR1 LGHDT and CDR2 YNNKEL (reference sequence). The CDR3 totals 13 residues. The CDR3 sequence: CASSQGGAGEQYF. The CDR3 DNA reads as TGTGCCAGCAGCCAAGGGGGCGCGGGTGAGCAGTACTTC.

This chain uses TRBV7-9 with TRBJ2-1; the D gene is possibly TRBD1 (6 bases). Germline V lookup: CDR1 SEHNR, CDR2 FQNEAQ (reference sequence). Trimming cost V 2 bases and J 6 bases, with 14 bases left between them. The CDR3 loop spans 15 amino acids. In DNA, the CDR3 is TGTGCCAGCAGCTTATCGTTGGGGGCCCTCAATGAGCAGTTCTTC. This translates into CASSLSLGALNEQFF.